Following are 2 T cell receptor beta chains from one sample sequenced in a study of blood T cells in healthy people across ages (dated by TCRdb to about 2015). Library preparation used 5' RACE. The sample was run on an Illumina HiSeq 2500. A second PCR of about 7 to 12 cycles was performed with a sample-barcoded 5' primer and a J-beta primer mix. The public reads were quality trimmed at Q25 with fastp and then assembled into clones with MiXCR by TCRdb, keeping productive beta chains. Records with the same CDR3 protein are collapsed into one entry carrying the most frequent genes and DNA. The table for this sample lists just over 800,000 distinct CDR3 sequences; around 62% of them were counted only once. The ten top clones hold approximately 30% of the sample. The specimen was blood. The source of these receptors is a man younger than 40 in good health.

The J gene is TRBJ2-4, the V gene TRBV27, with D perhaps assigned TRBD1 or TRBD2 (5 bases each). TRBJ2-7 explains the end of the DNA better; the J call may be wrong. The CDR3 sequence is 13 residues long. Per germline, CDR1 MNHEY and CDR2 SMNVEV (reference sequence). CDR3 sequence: CAIQGDAPYEQYF. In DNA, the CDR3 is TGTGCCATCCAAGGGGACGCCCCCTACGAGCAGTACTTC.

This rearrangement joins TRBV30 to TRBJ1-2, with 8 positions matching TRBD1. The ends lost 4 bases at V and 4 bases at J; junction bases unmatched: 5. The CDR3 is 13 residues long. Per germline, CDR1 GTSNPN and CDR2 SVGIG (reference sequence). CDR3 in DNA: TGTGCCTGGACCCCAGGGGGCTCCTATGGCTACACCTTC. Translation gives CAWTPGGSYGYTF. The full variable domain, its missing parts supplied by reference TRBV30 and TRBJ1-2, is SQTIHQWPATLVQPVGSPLSLECTVEGTSNPNLYWYRQAAGRGLQLLFYSVGIGQISSEVPQNLSASRPQDRQFILSSKKLLLSDSGFYLCAWTPGGSYGYTFGSGTRLTVV.